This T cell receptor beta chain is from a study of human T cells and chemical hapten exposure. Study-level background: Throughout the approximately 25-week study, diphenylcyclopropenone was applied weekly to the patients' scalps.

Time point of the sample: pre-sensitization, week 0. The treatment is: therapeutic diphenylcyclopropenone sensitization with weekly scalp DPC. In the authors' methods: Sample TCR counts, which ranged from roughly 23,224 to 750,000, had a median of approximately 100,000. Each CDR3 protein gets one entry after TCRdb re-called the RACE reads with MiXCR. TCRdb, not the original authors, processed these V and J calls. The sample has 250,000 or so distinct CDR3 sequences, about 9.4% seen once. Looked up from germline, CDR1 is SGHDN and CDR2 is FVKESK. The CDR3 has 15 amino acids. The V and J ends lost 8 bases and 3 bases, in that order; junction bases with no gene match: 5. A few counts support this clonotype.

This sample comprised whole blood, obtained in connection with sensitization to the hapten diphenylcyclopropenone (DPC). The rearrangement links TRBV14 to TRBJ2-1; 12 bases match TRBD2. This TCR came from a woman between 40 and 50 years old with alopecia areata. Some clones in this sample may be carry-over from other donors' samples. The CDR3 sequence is CASSWTSGNYNEQFF. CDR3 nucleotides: TGTGCCAGCTCGTGGACTAGCGGGAACTACAATGAGCAGTTCTTC.